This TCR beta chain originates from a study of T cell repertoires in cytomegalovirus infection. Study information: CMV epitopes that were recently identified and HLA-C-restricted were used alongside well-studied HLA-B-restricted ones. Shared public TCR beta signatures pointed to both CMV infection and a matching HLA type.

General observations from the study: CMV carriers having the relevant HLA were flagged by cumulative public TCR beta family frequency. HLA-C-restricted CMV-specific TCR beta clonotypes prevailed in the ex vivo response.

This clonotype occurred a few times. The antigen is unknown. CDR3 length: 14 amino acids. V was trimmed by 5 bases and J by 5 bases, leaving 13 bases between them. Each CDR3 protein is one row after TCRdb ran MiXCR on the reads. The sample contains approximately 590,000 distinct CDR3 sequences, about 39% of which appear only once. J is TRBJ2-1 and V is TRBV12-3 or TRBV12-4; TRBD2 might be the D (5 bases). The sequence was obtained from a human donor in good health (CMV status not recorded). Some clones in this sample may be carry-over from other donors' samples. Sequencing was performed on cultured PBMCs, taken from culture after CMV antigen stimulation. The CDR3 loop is CASSPPVSDNEQFF. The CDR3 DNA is TGTGCCAGCAGTCCACCCGTTAGCGACAATGAGCAGTTCTTC.